This T cell receptor beta chain is drawn from a study of blood T cell repertoires in COVID-19 (dated by TCRdb to the early 2020s). About the full investigation: Collaborator samples came from the United States, Italy and Spain and covered acute and convalescent phases of COVID-19. The prospective study material was composed of cDNA or gDNA derived from T cells, B-cell-depleted T cells, or PBMCs. Subjects who had been exposed to COVID-19, were actively infected with it, or had recovered from it provided the deeply sampled blood TCRbeta repertoires that made up the dataset. The repertoires were made available in a free public database intended to serve as a resource for research on the immune response to SARS-CoV-2. The samples were drawn from two sources: the first 160 participants of the ongoing ImmuneRACE study, and 950 to 1,500 subjects contributed by 6 global collaborators. Sample metadata almost always included a de-identified subject ID, COVID-19 status, age in years and sex. HLA class I and class II types, where available, came from metadata supplied by the sample provider rather than from assay-based typing. Summary of the overall study and its limitations: Clinical and demographic metadata were provided uncurated, with the amount varying by source and participant.

Concerning this clone itself: This receptor's antigen is unknown. Base qualities are missing; no much larger clone stands one base away.

Clipping removes 6 bases from V and 2 bases from J, with 7 as the unmatched junction base count. From the cysteine through the phenylalanine, the CDR3 covers 15 amino acids. The read is trimmed to its CDR3 DNA, 45 bases read in frame from base 1. From a lookup of the germline V gene, CDR1 and CDR2 are SGHTA and FQGNSA. TCRbeta CDR3 regions were amplified from genomic DNA by means of the immunoSEQ Assay, a bias-controlled multiplex PCR. The study's own analysis went as follows. The number of nucleated cells in each sample was estimated by amplification of reference gene primers within the assay. To quantify the absolute abundance of each unique TCRbeta CDR3 rearrangement, sequence reads were collapsed and filtered. For each sample, productive Simpson clonality was calculated as the square root of Simpson's diversity index across productive rearrangements. Drawn from immuneACCESS, this table holds only the in-frame rearrangements with V and J called that TCRdb kept. Clones are partly lost; checked studies trace under half to an unresolved V gene and leave the rest unexplained. V and J calls plus clone size are reproduced from that table; the DNA served to infer D and trimming. The sample table lists just under 75,000 clones, 65% to 85% of them with a count of one. In total, the top ten clones hold more than 2.5% of the sample.

Whole blood was collected in K2EDTA tubes by collaborating institutions according to the institutions' own protocols. For TCRbeta analysis, collaborator samples were shipped as frozen whole blood, as isolated PBMCs, or as DNA extracted from either sample type. The sequence derives from an elderly man with active or convalescent COVID-19. The sequenced material came from peripheral blood. Recombination connected TRBV7-2 to TRBJ2-5; the central 9 bases match TRBD2. The sequenced DNA is TGTGCCAGCAGGATAGCGGGGGACGTACAAGAGACCCAGTACTTC. Translated, it gives CASRIAGDVQETQYF.